This T cell receptor beta chain derives from a study of cytotoxic CD8 clonotypes in ibrutinib-treated CLL. Study-level results: Circulating CD8+ T-cell counts were tracked by baseline clonality, which exceeded that of age-matched healthy donors.

The assay was immunoSEQ multiplex PCR, and TCRdb's table has in-frame clones only and misses some. This sample carries roughly 30,000 clones, about 70% of them seen once, and the ten largest clones take around half. Trimming stripped 5 bases from V and 2 bases from J, with 12 bases between. CDR1 MNHEY and CDR2 SVGAGI come from the germline V gene. This CDR3 comprises 14 residues. A note on this clone: What it binds is unknown.

The TCR was taken from a human donor with chronic lymphocytic leukemia. The chain has TRBV6-5 and TRBJ1-1; D possibly corresponds to TRBD1 (5 bases). The sequencing used PBMCs, collected after 36 months of ibrutinib treatment. CDR3 DNA sequence: TGTGCCAGCAGTCCGACAGAATTTAACACTGAAGCTTTCTTT. Its translation: CASSPTEFNTEAFF.